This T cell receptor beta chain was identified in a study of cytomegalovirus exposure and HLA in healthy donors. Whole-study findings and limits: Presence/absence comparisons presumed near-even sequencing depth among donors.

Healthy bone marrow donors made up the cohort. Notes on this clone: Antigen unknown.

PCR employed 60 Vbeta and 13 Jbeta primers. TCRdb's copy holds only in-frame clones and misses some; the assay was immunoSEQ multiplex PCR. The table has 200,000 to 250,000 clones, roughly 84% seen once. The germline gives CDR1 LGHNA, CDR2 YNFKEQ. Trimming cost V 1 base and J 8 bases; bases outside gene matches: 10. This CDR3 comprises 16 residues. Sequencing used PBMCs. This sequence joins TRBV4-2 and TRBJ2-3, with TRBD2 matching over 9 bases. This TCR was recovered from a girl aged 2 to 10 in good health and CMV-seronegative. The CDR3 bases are TGTGCCAGCAGCCAAGTAGGAGCGGGGGGCCCAGGTACGCAGTATTTT. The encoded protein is CASSQVGAGGPGTQYF.